Presented here are 4 T cell receptor beta chains from one specimen sequenced in a study of T cell repertoires in cytomegalovirus infection. TCRdb processed the reads anew with MiXCR; each CDR3 protein has one entry. The table lists about 830,000 distinct CDR3 sequences, approximately 30% of them singletons. Their antigens remain unidentified. This sample comprised cultured CD8+ T cells from PBMCs, obtained from culture after CMV antigen stimulation. These receptors were collected from a human donor in good health (CMV status not recorded). Some clones in this sample may be carry-over from other donors' samples.

This clonotype has just a few counts. This rearrangement joins TRBV7-6 to TRBJ2-7; 9 bases line up with TRBD1. This CDR3 contains 14 residues. Losses at the gene ends were 5 bases for V and 7 bases for J; bases not matched to a gene: 9. Germline V lookup: CDR1 SGHVS, CDR2 FNYEAQ. The CDR3 protein is CASSGTGGFQEQYF. Written as DNA, the CDR3 is TGTGCCAGCAGCGGCACAGGGGGCTTCCAAGAGCAGTACTTC.

The chain has TRBV2 and TRBJ1-1; 7 nucleotides agree with TRBD1. The V gene's germline CDR1 is SNHLY and CDR2 FYNNEI. This CDR3 comprises 15 residues. J was trimmed by 1 base and V by 8 bases; bases with no gene match: 10. The CDR3 region has the DNA TGTGCCAGCTTCAGGGGGGTTTTAGGGAACACTGAAGCTTTCTTT. Translated, it gives CASFRGVLGNTEAFF.

The J gene is TRBJ1-2, the V gene TRBV7-8, with 9 bases aligning to TRBD1. This CDR3 has 16 amino acids. Germline loops: CDR1 SGHVS, CDR2 FQNEAQ. V dropped 5 bases and J dropped 3; count of bases not matched to a gene: 10. The CDR3 loop reads CASSPDGTGIYYGYTF. CDR3 coding DNA: TGTGCCAGCAGCCCCGATGGGACAGGGATATACTATGGCTACACCTTC.

This clonotype was seen more than once but under ten times. This rearrangement joins TRBV6-1 to TRBJ2-3; D unresolved. The CDR3 is 15 amino acids. V was pared by 5 bases and J by 2 bases, with 14 bases between. Germline loops: CDR1 MNHNS, CDR2 SASEGT. CDR3 sequence: CASSRDPTLTDTQYF. The CDR3 nucleotides read TGTGCCAGCAGTCGCGACCCCACCCTCACAGATACGCAGTATTTT.